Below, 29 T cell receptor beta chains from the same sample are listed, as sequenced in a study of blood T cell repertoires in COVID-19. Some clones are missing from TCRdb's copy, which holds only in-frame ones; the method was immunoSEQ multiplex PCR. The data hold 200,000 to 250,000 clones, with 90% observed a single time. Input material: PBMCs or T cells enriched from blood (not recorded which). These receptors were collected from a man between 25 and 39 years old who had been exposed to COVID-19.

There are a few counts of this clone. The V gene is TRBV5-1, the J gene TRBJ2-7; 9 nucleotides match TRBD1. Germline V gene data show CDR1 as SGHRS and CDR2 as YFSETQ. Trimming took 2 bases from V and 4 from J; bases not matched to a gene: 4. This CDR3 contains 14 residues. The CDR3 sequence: CASSFVDRGYEQYF. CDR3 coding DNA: TGCGCCAGCAGCTTTGTTGACAGGGGGTACGAGCAGTACTTC.

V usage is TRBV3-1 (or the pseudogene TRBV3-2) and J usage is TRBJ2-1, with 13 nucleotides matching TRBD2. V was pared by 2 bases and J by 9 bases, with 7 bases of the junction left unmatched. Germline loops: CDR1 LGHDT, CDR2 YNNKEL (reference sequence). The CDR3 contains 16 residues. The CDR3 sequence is CASSQWTSGGFVEQFF. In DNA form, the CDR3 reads TGTGCCAGCAGCCAATGGACTAGCGGGGGTTTTGTTGAGCAGTTCTTC.

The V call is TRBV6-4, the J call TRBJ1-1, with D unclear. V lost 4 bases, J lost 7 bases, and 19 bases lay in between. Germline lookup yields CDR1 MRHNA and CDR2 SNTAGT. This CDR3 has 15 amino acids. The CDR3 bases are TGTGCCAGCAGTGTGCGCCAGGCCATTTTCAATGAAGCTTTCTTT. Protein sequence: CASSVRQAIFNEAFF.

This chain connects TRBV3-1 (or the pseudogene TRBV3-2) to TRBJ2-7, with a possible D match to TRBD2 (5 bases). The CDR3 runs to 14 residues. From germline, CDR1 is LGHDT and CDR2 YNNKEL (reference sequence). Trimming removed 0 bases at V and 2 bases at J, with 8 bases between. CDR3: CASSQEGDTYEQYF. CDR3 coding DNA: TGTGCCAGCAGCCAAGAGGGAGACACCTACGAGCAGTACTTC.

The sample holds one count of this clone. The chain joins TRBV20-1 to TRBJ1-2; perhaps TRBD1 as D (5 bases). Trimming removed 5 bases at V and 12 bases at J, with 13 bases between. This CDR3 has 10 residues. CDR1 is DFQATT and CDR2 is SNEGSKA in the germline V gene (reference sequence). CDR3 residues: CSAPTGAHTF. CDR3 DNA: TGCAGTGCTCCTACAGGAGCACACACCTTC.

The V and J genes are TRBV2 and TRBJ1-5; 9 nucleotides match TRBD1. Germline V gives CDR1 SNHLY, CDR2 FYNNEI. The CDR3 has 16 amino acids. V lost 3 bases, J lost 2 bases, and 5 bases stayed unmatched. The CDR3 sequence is CASSERQGVGNQPQHF. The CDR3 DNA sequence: TGTGCCAGCAGTGAGCGACAGGGGGTAGGCAATCAGCCCCAGCATTTT. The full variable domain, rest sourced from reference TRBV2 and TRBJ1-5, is EPEVTQTPSHQVTQMGQEVILRCVPISNHLYFYWYRQILGQKVEFLVSFYNNEISEKSEIFDDQFSVERPDGSNFTLKIRSTKLEDSAMYFCASSERQGVGNQPQHFGDGTRLSIL.

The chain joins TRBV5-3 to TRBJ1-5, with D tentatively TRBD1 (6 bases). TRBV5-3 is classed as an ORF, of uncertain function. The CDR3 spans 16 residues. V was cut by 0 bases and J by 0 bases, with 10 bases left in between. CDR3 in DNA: TGTGCCAGAAGCTTGGAGGGGACATATAGCAATCAGCCCCAGCATTTT. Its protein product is CARSLEGTYSNQPQHF.

The CDR3 DNA follows: TGTGCCAGTAGTCCTCGGGGACAGGGGAATCGGGGGGAGCTGTTTTTT. It encodes CASSPRGQGNRGELFF. This chain links TRBV19 with TRBJ2-2, with TRBD1 matching 10 bases. Germline V CDR1 and CDR2: LNHDA, SQIVND (reference sequence). The CDR3 consists of 16 residues. J was trimmed by 8 bases and V by 5 bases; bases with no gene match: 11.

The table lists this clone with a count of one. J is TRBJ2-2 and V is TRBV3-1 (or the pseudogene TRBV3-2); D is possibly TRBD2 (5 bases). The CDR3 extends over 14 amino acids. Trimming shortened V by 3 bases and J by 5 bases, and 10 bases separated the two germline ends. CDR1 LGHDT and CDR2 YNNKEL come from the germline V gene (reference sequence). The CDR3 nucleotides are TGTGCCAGCAGCCAGACGGGGTTGACCGGGGAGCTGTTTTTT. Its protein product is CASSQTGLTGELFF.

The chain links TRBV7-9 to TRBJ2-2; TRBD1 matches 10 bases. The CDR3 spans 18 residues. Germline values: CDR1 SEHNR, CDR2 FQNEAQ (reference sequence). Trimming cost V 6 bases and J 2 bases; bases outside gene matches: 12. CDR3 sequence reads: CASSPLFWDRGNTGELFF. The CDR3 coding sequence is TGTGCCAGCAGTCCCCTCTTTTGGGACAGGGGAAACACCGGGGAGCTGTTTTTT.

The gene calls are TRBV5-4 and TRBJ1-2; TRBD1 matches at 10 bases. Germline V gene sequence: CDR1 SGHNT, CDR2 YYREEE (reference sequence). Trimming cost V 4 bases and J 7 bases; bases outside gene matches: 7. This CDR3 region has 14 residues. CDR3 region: CASSPDRGSGGYTF. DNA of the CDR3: TGTGCCAGCAGCCCGGACAGGGGGTCGGGTGGCTACACCTTC.

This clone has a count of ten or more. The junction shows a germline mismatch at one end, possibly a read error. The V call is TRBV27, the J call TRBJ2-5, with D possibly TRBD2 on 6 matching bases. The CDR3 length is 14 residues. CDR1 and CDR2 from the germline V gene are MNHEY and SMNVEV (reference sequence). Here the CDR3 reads CASSFIFSGEPQYF. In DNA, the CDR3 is TGTGCCAGCAGTTTTATTTTCTCGGGAGAGCCCCAGTACTTC.

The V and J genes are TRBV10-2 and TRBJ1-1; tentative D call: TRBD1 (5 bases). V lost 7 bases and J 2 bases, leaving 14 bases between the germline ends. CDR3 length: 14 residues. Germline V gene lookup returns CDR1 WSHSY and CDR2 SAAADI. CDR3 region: CASTKTDSNTEAFF. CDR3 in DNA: TGCGCCAGCACTAAGACAGACTCAAACACTGAAGCTTTCTTT.

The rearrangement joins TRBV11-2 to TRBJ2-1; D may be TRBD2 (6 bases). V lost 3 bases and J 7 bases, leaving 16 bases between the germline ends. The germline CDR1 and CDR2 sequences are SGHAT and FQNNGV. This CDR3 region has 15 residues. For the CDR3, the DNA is TGTGCCAGCAGCTTCCTCCGACTAGGAACGAATGAGCAGTTCTTC. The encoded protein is CASSFLRLGTNEQFF.

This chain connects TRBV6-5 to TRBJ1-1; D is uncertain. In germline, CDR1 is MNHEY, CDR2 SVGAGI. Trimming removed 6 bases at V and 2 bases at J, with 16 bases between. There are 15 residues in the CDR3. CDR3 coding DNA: TGTGCCAGCAGCCCAAAGAGTACTTTTAACACTGAAGCTTTCTTT. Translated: CASSPKSTFNTEAFF.

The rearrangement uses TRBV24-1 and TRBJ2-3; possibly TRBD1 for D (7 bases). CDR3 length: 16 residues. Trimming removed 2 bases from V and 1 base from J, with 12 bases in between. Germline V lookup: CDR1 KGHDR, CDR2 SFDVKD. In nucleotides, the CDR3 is TGTGCCACCAGTGATTACACAGGGGAGGGCACAGATACGCAGTATTTT. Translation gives CATSDYTGEGTDTQYF.

CDR3 protein: CASQGSREAFF. As DNA, the CDR3 is TGTGCCAGCCAGGGCTCAAGAGAAGCTTTCTTT. The chain couples TRBV7-9 to TRBJ1-1; weak D call: TRBD1 (5 bases). From germline, CDR1 is SEHNR and CDR2 FQNEAQ (reference sequence). V was shortened by 8 bases and J by 8 bases, with 12 bases between the two germline ends. The CDR3 length is 11 residues.

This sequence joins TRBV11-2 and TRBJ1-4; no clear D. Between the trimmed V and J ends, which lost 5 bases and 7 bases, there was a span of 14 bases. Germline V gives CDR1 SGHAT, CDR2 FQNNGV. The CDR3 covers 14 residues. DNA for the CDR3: TGTGCCAGCAGCCCGGAGGGAAGCGGTGAAAAACTGTTTTTT. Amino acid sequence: CASSPEGSGEKLFF.

CDR3 nucleotides: TGTGCCTGGAGTGTTGACAGGGAGATTTCGACCCTCCACTTT. As protein: CAWSVDREISTLHF. The chain combines TRBV30 with TRBJ1-6; TRBD1 aligns across 7 bases. CDR1 and CDR2 from the germline V gene are GTSNPN and SVGIG (reference sequence). The J segment lost 14 bases and the V segment lost 0 bases, leaving 10 bases of the junction unmatched. The CDR3 has 14 residues. Full variable domain (outside the CDR3, taken from reference TRBV30 and TRBJ1-6): SQTIHQWPATLVQPVGSPLSLECTVEGTSNPNLYWYRQAAGRGLQLLFYSVGIGQISSEVPQNLSASRPQDRQFILSSKKLLLSDSGFYLCAWSVDREISTLHFGNGTRLTVT.

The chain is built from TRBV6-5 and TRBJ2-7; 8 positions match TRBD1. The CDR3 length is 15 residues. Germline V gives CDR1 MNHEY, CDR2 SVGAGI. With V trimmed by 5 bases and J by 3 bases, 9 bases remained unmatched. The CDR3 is CASSTLVTGGYEQYF. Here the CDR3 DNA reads TGTGCCAGCAGTACACTCGTCACAGGGGGCTACGAGCAGTACTTC.

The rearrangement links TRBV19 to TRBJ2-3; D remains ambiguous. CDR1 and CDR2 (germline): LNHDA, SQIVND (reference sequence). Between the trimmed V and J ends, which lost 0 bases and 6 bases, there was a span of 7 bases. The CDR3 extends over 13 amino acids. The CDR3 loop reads CASSIDLSDTQYF. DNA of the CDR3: TGTGCCAGTAGTATAGATCTATCCGATACGCAGTATTTT.

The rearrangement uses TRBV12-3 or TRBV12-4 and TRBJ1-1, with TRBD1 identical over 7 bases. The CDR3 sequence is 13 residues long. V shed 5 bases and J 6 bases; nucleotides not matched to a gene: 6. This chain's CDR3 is CASSTGTVAEAFF. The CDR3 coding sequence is TGTGCCAGCAGTACCGGGACAGTCGCTGAAGCTTTCTTT.

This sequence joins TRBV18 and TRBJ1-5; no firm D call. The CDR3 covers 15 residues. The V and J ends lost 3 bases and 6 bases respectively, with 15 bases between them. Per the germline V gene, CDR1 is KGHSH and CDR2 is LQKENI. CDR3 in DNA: TGTGCCAGCTCACCCCGCGGGGAGGGCGGTCAGCCCCAGCATTTT. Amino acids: CASSPRGEGGQPQHF.

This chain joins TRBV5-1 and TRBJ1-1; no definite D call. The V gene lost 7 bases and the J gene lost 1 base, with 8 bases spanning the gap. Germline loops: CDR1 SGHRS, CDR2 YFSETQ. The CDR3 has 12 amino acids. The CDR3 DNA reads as TGCGCCAGCCGACAAGGGAACACTGAAGCTTTCTTT. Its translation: CASRQGNTEAFF.

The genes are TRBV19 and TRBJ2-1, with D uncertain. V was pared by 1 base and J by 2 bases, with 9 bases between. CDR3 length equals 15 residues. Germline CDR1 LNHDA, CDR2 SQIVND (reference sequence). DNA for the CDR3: TGTGCCAGTAGTATAGTAGAGGCCCCCTACAATGAGCAGTTCTTC. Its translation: CASSIVEAPYNEQFF.

Here the CDR3 reads CASSLSSGEVQPQHF. Written as DNA, the CDR3 is TGTGCCAGCAGCTTATCCTCAGGGGAAGTTCAGCCCCAGCATTTT. The gene calls are TRBV7-2 and TRBJ1-5; possibly TRBD1 for D (6 bases). The CDR3 has 15 residues. Germline V CDR1 and CDR2: SGHTA, FQGNSA. The ends were cut back, 2 bases at V and 6 bases at J, with 14 bases in the middle.

The CDR3 reads CASSTKQGLEQYF. DNA of the CDR3: TGTGCCAGCAGCACAAAACAGGGTTTGGAGCAGTACTTC. The chain is built from TRBV7-9 and TRBJ2-7, with a possible D match to TRBD1 (6 bases). The CDR3 is 13 residues long. The germline V gene has CDR1 SEHNR and CDR2 FQNEAQ (reference sequence). Trimming cost V 5 bases and J 7 bases, with 15 bases left between them.

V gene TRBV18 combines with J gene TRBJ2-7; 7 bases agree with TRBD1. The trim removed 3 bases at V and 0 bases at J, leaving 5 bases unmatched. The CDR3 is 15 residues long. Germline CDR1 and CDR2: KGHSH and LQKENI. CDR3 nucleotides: TGTGCCAGCTCACCCAGACAGGGCTCCTCCTACGAGCAGTACTTC. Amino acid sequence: CASSPRQGSSYEQYF. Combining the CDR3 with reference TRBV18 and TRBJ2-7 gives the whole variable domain NAGVMQNPRHLVRRRGQEARLRCSPMKGHSHVYWYRQLPEEGLKFMVYLQKENIIDESGMPKERFSAEFPKEGPSILRIQQVVRGDSAAYFCASSPRQGSSYEQYFGPGTRLTVT.

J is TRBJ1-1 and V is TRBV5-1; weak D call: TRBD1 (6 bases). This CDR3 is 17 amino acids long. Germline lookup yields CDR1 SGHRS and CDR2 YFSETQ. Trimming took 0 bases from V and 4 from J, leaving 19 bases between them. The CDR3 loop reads CASSLGTEERMGTEAFF. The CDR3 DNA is TGCGCCAGCAGCTTGGGGACAGAAGAACGGATGGGCACTGAAGCTTTCTTT.